The source of this TCR beta chain is a study of blood T cell repertoires in COVID-19. This CDR3 is 13 amino acids long. Trimming took 0 bases from V and 9 from J, leaving 9 bases between them. The germline V gene encodes CDR1 LNHNV and CDR2 YYDKDF (reference sequence). Using immunoSEQ multiplex PCR, the repertoire was profiled, and TCRdb retains in-frame clones only, with some absent. The table shows approximately 91,000 clones, with around nine tenths occurring only once. This clone was counted ten times or more. Sequenced: peripheral blood. The TCR comes from a man aged 65 to 79 with acute or convalescent COVID-19. The rearrangement links TRBV15 to TRBJ2-1, with D perhaps TRBD1 (5 bases). The CDR3 here is CATSREADSEQFF. As DNA, the CDR3 is TGTGCCACCAGCAGAGAGGCTGACAGTGAGCAGTTCTTC.